A single sample gave rise to the 7 T cell receptor beta chains below, sequenced in a study of cytomegalovirus exposure and HLA in healthy donors. The protocol was immunoSEQ multiplex PCR, while the TCRdb copy is restricted to in-frame clones and leaves out a portion. The sample shows 150,000 to 180,000 clones, about 88% of them seen only once. The sample consisted of PBMCs. The receptors stem from a man aged 18 to 35 in good health and CMV-seropositive.

V usage is TRBV5-4 and J usage is TRBJ1-1; TRBD1 might be the D (6 bases). Trimming pared 4 bases from V and 5 bases from J, leaving 9 bases between. CDR1 is SGHNT and CDR2 is YYREEE in the germline V gene (reference sequence). This CDR3 is 12 amino acids long. CDR3 nucleotides: TGTGCCAGCAGCAGGGGGGGGACTGAAGCTTTCTTT. This translates into CASSRGGTEAFF.

V is TRBV5-4 and J is TRBJ1-6; 10 bases line up with TRBD1. Germline CDR1 reads SGHNT; CDR2 reads YYREEE (reference sequence). V lost 4 bases to trimming and J lost 4 bases; unmatched junction nucleotides: 5. This CDR3 has 16 residues. The DNA of the CDR3 is TGTGCCAGCAGCACTGCGGACAGGGGGTATAATTCACCCCTCCACTTT. Translation gives CASSTADRGYNSPLHF.

The chain couples TRBV4-1 to TRBJ2-1; D possibly corresponds to TRBD1 (5 bases). Deletions cut 1 base from V and 4 bases from J, with 14 bases between. The CDR3 covers 16 residues. Per the germline V gene, CDR1 is MGHRA and CDR2 is YSYEKL. The CDR3 bases are TGCGCCAGCAGCCAAGGAGGCCAGGGATCTTACAATGAGCAGTTCTTC. Translated, it gives CASSQGGQGSYNEQFF.

Only one count was recorded for this clone. The V gene is TRBV28, the J gene TRBJ1-1, with 7 bases identical to TRBD1. Germline V gene data show CDR1 as MDHEN and CDR2 as SYDVKM. The V segment lost 8 bases and the J segment 5 bases; nucleotides outside the gene matches: 11. The length of the CDR3 is 14 residues. The CDR3 DNA sequence: TGTGCCAGCTTCCCAGGGGGAAATCCTACTGAAGCTTTCTTT. This codes for CASFPGGNPTEAFF.

The chain uses TRBV19 and TRBJ1-2; possible D gene TRBD1, 5 bases. Germline V lookup: CDR1 LNHDA, CDR2 SQIVND (reference sequence). The CDR3 length is 14 residues. Trimming pared 7 bases from V and 4 bases from J, leaving 16 bases between. The CDR3 DNA sequence: TGTGCCAGTAAGTCTCCAAAGGGGCTCTATGGCTACACCTTC. Translated, it gives CASKSPKGLYGYTF.

This clone was counted between two and nine times. The chain employs TRBV12-5 and TRBJ2-7; 9 positions agree with TRBD1. The junction had 9 bases not matched to a gene; V was cut back by 6 bases and J by 3 bases. Looked up from germline, CDR1 is LGHNT and CDR2 is FRNRAP. This CDR3 has 15 residues. CDR3 DNA sequence: TGTGCTAGTGGACCGGGCTGGGGACAGGGCTACGAGCAGTACTTC. The encoded protein is CASGPGWGQGYEQYF.

The chain joins TRBV2 to TRBJ1-1, with D maybe TRBD1 (6 bases). CDR3 length: 13 residues. Germline V gene sequence: CDR1 SNHLY, CDR2 FYNNEI. Trimming stripped 5 bases from V and 1 base from J, with 8 bases between. The CDR3 loop reads CASSQTGNTEAFF. Written as DNA, the CDR3 is TGTGCCAGCAGTCAGACAGGGAACACTGAAGCTTTCTTT.